The clone carrying this T cell receptor beta chain appeared once. Its antigen is unidentified. This record belongs to a study of shared clonotypes between healthy human individuals. In unsorted samples, genomic DNA was obtained using about 90 million PBMCs. Study results and caveats: Investigators expected sequencing depth to affect clonotype sharing among donors. In this cohort, only blood was sampled, and tissue repertoires likely differ.

Trimming removed 7 bases from V and 3 bases from J; junction bases left unmatched: 8. In germline, CDR1 is SQVTM, CDR2 ANQGSEA. The CDR3 sequence is 13 residues long. Using ten immunoSEQ deep assay plates, investigators sequenced unsorted PBMC DNA. TCRdb keeps only in-frame clones here, not all; method: immunoSEQ multiplex PCR. The repertoire holds about 470,000 clones, with roughly 83% as singletons. The chain couples TRBV29-1 to TRBJ2-5; 7 bases align to TRBD1. The clonotype originates from a woman in her thirties or forties in good health. Some clones in this sample may be carry-over from other donors' samples. Sample: PBMCs. The CDR3 sequence is CSARQGEKETQYF. CDR3 coding DNA: TGCAGCGCTCGACAGGGAGAGAAAGAGACCCAGTACTTC.